Each of the 32 T cell receptor beta chains below was sequenced from the same sample in a study of control samples from healthy donors and cancer patients. The repertoire was sequenced with immunoSEQ multiplex PCR; TCRdb's copy has only in-frame clones and lacks some. The sample has more than 25,000 clones; roughly 94% are singletons. Input material: blood. All receptors derive from a man in his 60s in good health.

This chain connects TRBV5-1 to TRBJ2-7; perhaps TRBD2 as D (6 bases). V dropped 7 bases and J dropped 6 bases, with 20 bases sitting between them. This CDR3 region has 14 residues. CDR1 is SGHRS, CDR2 YFSETQ, per germline. The CDR3 sequence: CASGLASQAGEQYF. The CDR3 coding sequence is TGCGCCAGCGGGCTAGCCTCTCAAGCGGGCGAGCAGTACTTC. Combining the CDR3 with reference TRBV5-1 and TRBJ2-7 gives the whole variable domain KAGVTQTPRYLIKTRGQQVTLSCSPISGHRSVSWYQQTPGQGLQFLFEYFSETQRNKGNFPGRFSGRQFSNSRSEMNVSTLELGDSALYLCASGLASQAGEQYFGPGTRLTVT.

The chain carries TRBV6-2 or TRBV6-3 and TRBJ1-5; possibly TRBD1 for D (6 bases). The germline CDR1 and CDR2 sequences are MNHEY and SVGEGT. V was clipped by 2 bases and J by 6 bases, with 11 bases between them. This CDR3 is 14 amino acids long. The CDR3 reads CASSYTGMRQPQHF. For the CDR3, the DNA is TGTGCCAGCAGTTACACAGGGATGCGTCAGCCCCAGCATTTT.

This clone was picked up one time. This chain connects TRBV3-1 (or the pseudogene TRBV3-2) to TRBJ1-1; 7 bases are shared with TRBD1. The germline CDR1 and CDR2 sequences are LGHDT and YNNKEL (reference sequence). The CDR3 is 13 amino acids. V shed 4 bases, J shed 3 bases, and the junction held 2 bases outside the gene matches. The CDR3 coding sequence is TGTGCCAGCAGCCCCCAGGGGGACACTGAAGCTTTCTTT. It translates to CASSPQGDTEAFF.

The rearrangement uses TRBV3-1 (or the pseudogene TRBV3-2) and TRBJ2-7; tentatively, D is TRBD1 (5 bases). Trimming took off 2 bases at V and 4 bases at J, with 9 bases between the two ends. Germline V CDR1 and CDR2: LGHDT, YNNKEL (reference sequence). The CDR3 extends over 13 amino acids. The CDR3 here is CASSQRYRYEQYF. The CDR3 DNA sequence: TGTGCCAGCAGCCAACGTTACAGGTACGAGCAGTACTTC.

This chain links TRBV11-2 with TRBJ1-4; TRBD1 matches 9 bases. This CDR3 region has 14 residues. Unmatched junction bases numbered 3, after V lost 4 bases and J lost 6 bases. Germline values: CDR1 SGHAT, CDR2 FQNNGV. CDR3 in DNA: TGTGCCAGCAGCTCCCGGGACAGGGATGAAAAACTGTTTTTT. It is translated as CASSSRDRDEKLFF.

The rearrangement joins TRBV3-1 (or the pseudogene TRBV3-2) to TRBJ2-5; the D gene is possibly TRBD1 (6 bases). The CDR3 sequence is 17 residues long. CDR1 LGHDT and CDR2 YNNKEL come from the germline V gene (reference sequence). V lost 0 bases to trimming and J lost 3 bases, with 17 bases between them. The CDR3 region is CASSQEFPGQLEETQYF. The CDR3 nucleotides are TGTGCCAGCAGCCAAGAGTTTCCCGGACAGCTCGAAGAGACCCAGTACTTC.

The chain employs TRBV6-2 or TRBV6-3 and TRBJ1-1, with a possible D match to TRBD1 (6 bases). This CDR3 is 18 amino acids long. CDR1 is MNHEY and CDR2 is SVGEGT in the germline V gene. V dropped 0 bases and J dropped 4 bases, with 21 bases sitting between them. The CDR3 bases are TGTGCCAGCAGTTACTCGAGGGGGAGGCAGGGATCGAGCACTGAAGCTTTCTTT. Translated, it gives CASSYSRGRQGSSTEAFF.

The CDR3 loop reads CASSDPGSVSTDTQYF. Written as DNA, the CDR3 is TGTGCCAGCAGCGATCCGGGAAGCGTTAGCACAGATACGCAGTATTTT. The rearrangement links TRBV2 to TRBJ2-3, with D maybe TRBD2 (5 bases). CDR1 is SNHLY, CDR2 FYNNEI, per germline. The CDR3 covers 16 residues. V dropped 6 bases and J dropped 0 bases, with 16 bases sitting between them.

CDR3 sequence reads: CASSQDPTGLGSPLHF. The CDR3 DNA follows: TGCGCCAGCAGCCAAGATCCGACAGGGCTAGGATCACCCCTCCACTTT. The chain employs TRBV4-3 and TRBJ1-6, with 7 bases matching TRBD1. The CDR3 is made up of 16 amino acids. V lost 0 bases to trimming and J lost 10 bases; unmatched junction nucleotides: 9. The germline CDR1 and CDR2 sequences are LGHNA and YSLEER.

The CDR3 DNA reads TGCGCCAGCAGGTTTGGAACAGCGAACACTGAAGCTTTCTTT. Protein: CASRFGTANTEAFF. The rearrangement joins TRBV5-1 to TRBJ1-1; D gene unclear. The CDR3 has 14 amino acids. CDR1 and CDR2 (germline): SGHRS, YFSETQ. Trimming stripped 5 bases from V and 1 base from J, with 12 bases between.

The chain combines TRBV18 with TRBJ1-2, with D tentatively TRBD1 (5 bases). Germline V CDR1 and CDR2: KGHSH, LQKENI. V was trimmed by 4 bases and J by 3 bases, leaving 12 bases between them. The CDR3 sequence is 14 residues long. The CDR3 reads CASSRRDLHYGYTF. CDR3 DNA: TGTGCCAGCTCACGACGGGACCTCCACTATGGCTACACCTTC.

The chain carries TRBV6-6 and TRBJ1-1; D call uncertain. Per germline, CDR1 MNHNY and CDR2 SVGAGI (reference sequence). The CDR3 covers 15 residues. The V gene lost 6 bases and the J gene lost 3 bases, with 17 bases spanning the gap. In DNA form, the CDR3 reads TGTGCCAGCAGCGAACGGTTCGTTGGTGACACTGAAGCTTTCTTT. The encoded protein is CASSERFVGDTEAFF.

The J gene is TRBJ2-1, the V gene TRBV7-8, with 9 bases identical to TRBD1. V was pared by 5 bases and J by 0 bases, with 2 bases of the junction left unmatched. The CDR3 has 15 amino acids. Per the germline V gene, CDR1 is SGHVS and CDR2 is FQNEAQ. The CDR3 protein is CASSKGQGSYNEQFF. DNA of the CDR3: TGTGCCAGCAGCAAGGGACAGGGCTCCTACAATGAGCAGTTCTTC.

The CDR3 region is CAISVAPGARENTIYF. In DNA form, the CDR3 reads TGTGCCATCAGCGTAGCTCCCGGGGCGCGAGAAAACACCATATATTTT. J is TRBJ1-3 and V is TRBV10-3; D possibly corresponds to TRBD1 (5 bases). The V gene's germline CDR1 is ENHRY and CDR2 SYGVKD. V dropped 6 bases and J dropped 6 bases, with 21 bases sitting between them. The CDR3 covers 16 residues.

Comments on this clone: Compared with germline, one end of the junction differs, possibly owing to a read error. The V gene is TRBV6-1, the J gene TRBJ1-2, with TRBD1 identical over 7 bases. Germline-derived CDR1 and CDR2 are MNHNS and SASEGT. The CDR3 sequence is 13 residues long. DNA for the CDR3: TGTGCCGGCAGTGAAGAAGGGGGCGGTGGCTACACCTTC. This encodes CAGSEEGGGGYTF.

The CDR3 DNA follows: TGTGCCAGCAGTGGCATTTACAGGGGGCGGATGGGGAACACTGAAGCTTTCTTT. Translated, it gives CASSGIYRGRMGNTEAFF. The rearrangement links TRBV25-1 to TRBJ1-1, with 9 nucleotides matching TRBD1. The CDR3 is made up of 18 amino acids. The germline gives CDR1 MGHDK, CDR2 SYGVNS. V lost 4 bases, J lost 1 base, and 13 bases stayed unmatched.

The V call is TRBV24-1, the J call TRBJ2-7, with D perhaps assigned TRBD1 or TRBD2 (5 bases each). Germline V gene sequence: CDR1 KGHDR, CDR2 SFDVKD. The CDR3 extends over 14 amino acids. Trimming took 0 bases from V and 3 from J, leaving 8 bases between them. CDR3 bases: TGTGCCACCAGTGATTTGGGGGGAATCTACGAGCAGTACTTC. It encodes CATSDLGGIYEQYF.

This clone is a singleton in its sample. This chain connects TRBV19 to TRBJ2-1; maybe TRBD1 (6 bases). Looked up from germline, CDR1 is LNHDA and CDR2 is SQIVND (reference sequence). The CDR3 covers 16 residues. V was cut by 7 bases and J by 0 bases, with 16 bases left in between. This CDR3 reads CASTQDGRGSYNEQFF. CDR3 DNA sequence: TGTGCCAGTACCCAAGATGGCAGGGGCTCCTACAATGAGCAGTTCTTC.

This chain connects TRBV5-6 to TRBJ1-2; a possible D gene is TRBD1 (5 bases). Trimming took 6 bases from V and 4 from J, leaving 16 bases between them. Germline V CDR1 and CDR2: SGHDT, YYEEEE. The length of the CDR3 is 14 residues. The CDR3 DNA reads TGTGCCAGCATACTCTTGGGGGATATCTATGGCTACACCTTC. This codes for CASILLGDIYGYTF.

The chain uses TRBV7-8 and TRBJ2-3; D is uncertain. CDR1 SGHVS and CDR2 FQNEAQ come from the germline V gene. Trimming removed 5 bases from V and 1 base from J, with 10 bases in between. The CDR3 is made up of 14 amino acids. The CDR3 coding sequence is TGTGCCAGCAGCCTTAACACAGGCACAGATACGCAGTATTTT. It yields the protein CASSLNTGTDTQYF.

The V and J genes are TRBV10-3 and TRBJ2-2; 8 bases align to TRBD1. The CDR3 has 14 amino acids. V lost 10 bases and J lost 0; bases outside the gene matches: 4. CDR1 and CDR2 from the germline V gene are ENHRY and SYGVKD. The CDR3, as DNA: TGTGCCACCAGGGGGCAGTCGAACACCGGGGAGCTGTTTTTT. Its translation is CATRGQSNTGELFF.

This clone showed up just once. This chain links TRBV9 with TRBJ1-6; weak D call: TRBD1 (6 bases). The CDR3 spans 16 residues. Trimming pared 3 bases from V and 7 bases from J, leaving 17 bases between. The germline CDR1 and CDR2 sequences are SGDLS and YYNGEE. The CDR3 nucleotides read TGTGCCAGCAGCGCACAGGGTAAGGTTGGAAATTCACCCCTCCACTTT. Translating gives CASSAQGKVGNSPLHF.

The chain uses TRBV7-8 and TRBJ1-1; no firm D call. V was trimmed by 5 bases and J by 4 bases, leaving 5 bases between them. The CDR3 runs 11 residues. From germline, CDR1 is SGHVS and CDR2 FQNEAQ. CDR3 residues: CASSHTTEAFF. As DNA, the CDR3 is TGTGCCAGCAGCCATACCACTGAAGCTTTCTTT.

Worth noting for this clone: No DNA is shown, since the ends of the CDR3 on it are uncertain; the CDR3 is the one TCRdb lists. The chain has TRBV28 and TRBJ1-5. Ends included, the CDR3 has 17 residues. Per the germline V gene, CDR1 is MDHEN and CDR2 is SYDVKM. The CDR3 is CASSPNFGSGGNQPQHF.

V and J are TRBV18 and TRBJ2-5; D is ambiguous. Germline CDR1 KGHSH, CDR2 LQKENI. This CDR3 is built from 14 residues. The ends were cut back, 1 base at V and 1 base at J, with 7 bases in the middle. In DNA form, the CDR3 reads TGTGCCAGCTCACCACGTAGGTCCCAAGAGACCCAGTACTTC. The encoded protein is CASSPRRSQETQYF.

The genes are TRBV6-6 and TRBJ1-2, with 7 nucleotides matching TRBD1. In germline, CDR1 is MNHNY, CDR2 SVGAGI (reference sequence). This CDR3 is 18 amino acids long. With V trimmed by 5 bases and J by 0 bases, 15 bases remained unmatched. In DNA, the CDR3 is TGTGCCAGCAGTCATGGGCCTTGGCAGGGGGTCGCTAACTATGGCTACACCTTC. It is translated as CASSHGPWQGVANYGYTF.

The rearrangement joins TRBV16 to TRBJ1-1, with D unresolved. CDR1 is KGHSY, CDR2 FQNENV, per germline. This CDR3 region has 13 residues. Trimming took 4 bases from V and 8 from J, leaving 14 bases between them. For the CDR3, the DNA is TGTGCCAGCAGCCCCTCCGTGCGGTCGGAAGCTTTCTTT. This translates into CASSPSVRSEAFF. The variable domain in full, completed from reference TRBV16 and TRBJ1-1, reads GEEVAQTPKHLVRGEGQKAKLYCAPIKGHSYVFWYQQVLKNEFKFLISFQNENVFDETGMPKERFSAKCLPNSPCSLEIQATKLEDSAVYFCASSPSVRSEAFFGQGTRLTVV.

V usage is TRBV20-1 and J usage is TRBJ1-2; D not certain. V dropped 3 bases and J dropped 3 bases, with 11 bases sitting between them. The CDR3 loop spans 13 amino acids. Per the germline V gene, CDR1 is DFQATT and CDR2 is SNEGSKA (reference sequence). In nucleotides, the CDR3 is TGCAGTGCTAGTGGAGAAGTTGACTATGGCTACACCTTC. Protein sequence: CSASGEVDYGYTF.

The chain combines TRBV25-1 with TRBJ1-4, with D tentatively TRBD1 (5 bases). The CDR3 length is 13 residues. The V gene lost 6 bases and the J gene lost 4 bases, with 9 bases spanning the gap. Germline V gene sequence: CDR1 MGHDK, CDR2 SYGVNS. CDR3 DNA: TGTGCCAGCAGAGGGACTATTAATGAAAAACTGTTTTTT. Translation gives CASRGTINEKLFF.

The V call is TRBV6-6, the J call TRBJ1-3; the D is unclear. The CDR3 sequence is 15 residues long. The germline V gene has CDR1 MNHNY and CDR2 SVGAGI (reference sequence). Trimming cost V 4 bases and J 0 bases, with 10 bases left between them. The CDR3, as DNA: TGTGCCAGCAGTTTTCCGGGAAACTCTGGAAACACCATATATTTT. Its protein product is CASSFPGNSGNTIYF.

The chain couples TRBV6-6 to TRBJ1-4; the D gene is possibly TRBD1 (5 bases). The V gene's germline CDR1 is MNHNY and CDR2 SVGAGI (reference sequence). Trimming stripped 1 base from V and 7 bases from J, with 13 bases between. The CDR3 has 15 amino acids. DNA of the CDR3: TGTGCCAGCAGTTACTTCGTAGGGGCGGGTGAAAAACTGTTTTTT. It is translated as CASSYFVGAGEKLFF.

V gene TRBV2 combines with J gene TRBJ1-2; D is ambiguous. V was pared by 4 bases and J by 4 bases, with 10 bases between. The CDR3 length is 13 residues. Germline V gives CDR1 SNHLY, CDR2 FYNNEI. The CDR3 spells CASSVRRTYGYTF. CDR3 coding DNA: TGTGCCAGCAGTGTGAGACGGACCTATGGCTACACCTTC.